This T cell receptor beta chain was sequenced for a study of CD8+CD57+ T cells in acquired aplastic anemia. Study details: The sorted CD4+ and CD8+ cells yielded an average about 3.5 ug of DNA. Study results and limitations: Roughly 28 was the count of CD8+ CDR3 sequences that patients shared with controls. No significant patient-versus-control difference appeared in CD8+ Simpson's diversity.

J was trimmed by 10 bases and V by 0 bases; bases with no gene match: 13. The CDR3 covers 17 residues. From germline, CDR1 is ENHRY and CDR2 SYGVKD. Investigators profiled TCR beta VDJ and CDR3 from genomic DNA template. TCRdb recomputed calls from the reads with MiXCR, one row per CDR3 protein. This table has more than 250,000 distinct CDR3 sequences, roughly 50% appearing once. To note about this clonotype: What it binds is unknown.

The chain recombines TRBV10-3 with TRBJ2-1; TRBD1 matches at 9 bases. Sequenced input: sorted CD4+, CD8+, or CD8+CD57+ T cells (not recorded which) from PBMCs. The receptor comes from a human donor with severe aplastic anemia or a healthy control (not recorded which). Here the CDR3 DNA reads TGTGCCATCAGTGAGTCGGGACAGGGTGGGGTATATCAGGAGCAGTTCTTC. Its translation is CAISESGQGGVYQEQFF.